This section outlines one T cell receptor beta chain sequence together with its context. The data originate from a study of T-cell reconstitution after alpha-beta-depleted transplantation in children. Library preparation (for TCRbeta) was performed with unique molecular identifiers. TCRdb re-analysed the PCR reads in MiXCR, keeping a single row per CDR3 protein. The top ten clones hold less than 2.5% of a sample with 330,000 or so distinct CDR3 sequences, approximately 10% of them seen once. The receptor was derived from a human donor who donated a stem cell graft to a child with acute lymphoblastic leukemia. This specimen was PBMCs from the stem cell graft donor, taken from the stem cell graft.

The CDR3 coding sequence is TGTGCCAGCAGTTCGCCGGGACTGACCTACGAGCAGTACTTC. Its protein product is CASSSPGLTYEQYF. This chain uses TRBV6-5 with TRBJ2-7, with a weak D call TRBD2 (6 bases). The CDR3 sequence is 14 residues long. V lost 4 bases and J 2 bases, leaving 12 bases between the germline ends. CDR1 and CDR2 (germline): MNHEY, SVGAGI.